This TCR beta chain was observed in a study of blood T cell repertoires in COVID-19. About the research overall: In each case, the material was cDNA or gDNA derived from T cells, B-cell-depleted T cells, or PBMCs.

V gave up 0 bases and J gave up 4 bases; unmatched junction bases: 17. The CDR3 runs 19 residues. From germline, CDR1 is SGHRS and CDR2 YFSETQ. In the authors' methods: Reference gene primer amplification gave estimated nucleated cell counts. Sequencing used immunoSEQ multiplex PCR; TCRdb keeps in-frame clones, though not all of them. That table supplies the V and J calls and clone size; D and trimming were determined from the DNA. This table has fewer than 130,000 clones, less than 85% appearing once. This receptor was obtained from a woman aged 80 or over with acute or convalescent COVID-19. The sequencing input was peripheral blood. The chain recombines TRBV5-1 with TRBJ2-7; 9 positions match TRBD2. The CDR3 sequence: CASSLEVAGALLKNYEQYF. CDR3 DNA sequence: TGCGCCAGCAGCTTGGAGGTAGCGGGAGCCTTACTTAAGAATTACGAGCAGTACTTC.